This TCR beta chain emerged from a study of Tregs in tolerant kidney transplant recipients. Study-wide results and caveats: Expanding Tregs on activated donor B cells appeared to best identify donor-specific TCRbeta clones.

Note on this clone: The antigen is not known. The read stops 3 residues short of the end of the CDR3; the missing end is completed from the germline J gene.

TCRdb's copy holds only in-frame clones and misses some; the assay was immunoSEQ multiplex PCR. The table for this sample gives some 10,000 clones. V was cut by 2 bases and J by 0 bases, with 16 bases left in between. This CDR3 has 17 residues. Germline-derived CDR1 and CDR2 are SGHVS and FQNEAQ. Recipients received nonmyeloablative bone marrow transplants from related graft donors, with transient mixed chimerism. Unstimulated Tregs (CD4+CD25+CD127-) and CD4+CD25- non-Tregs were sorted from PBMCs. The TCR sequence derives from a human patient who received a combined kidney and bone marrow transplant. Some T cells may have originated in the graft donor. The V gene is TRBV7-8, the J gene TRBJ1-1, with D perhaps matching TRBD1 (5 bases). The source was CD8+ T cells from blood (PBMCs), collected 24 months after the transplant. This CDR3 is CASSLLQGGPMNTEAFF. The CDR3 DNA, read in part, is TGTGCCAGCAGCTTACTCCAGGGCGGCCCCATGAACACTGAA.